Each of the 24 T cell receptor beta chains below was sequenced from the same sample in a study of brain T cells in children with intractable seizures. This table comes from immunoSEQ multiplex PCR, and its TCRdb copy is limited to in-frame clones, with some not included. The table lists fewer than 50,000 clones, 90% of them singletons. This sample comprised peripheral blood, obtained at surgery. These receptors were obtained from a girl aged 2 to 9 with tuberous sclerosis and intractable seizures.

This clone has more than one count but fewer than ten. This chain joins TRBV27 and TRBJ2-7; 11 bases match TRBD2. The CDR3 contains 13 residues. J was trimmed by 5 bases and V by 5 bases; bases with no gene match: 2. The V gene's germline CDR1 is MNHEY and CDR2 SMNVEV (reference sequence). The chain's CDR3 is CASSLTSGDEQYV. CDR3 in DNA: TGTGCCAGCAGTCTGACTAGCGGGGACGAGCAGTACGTC.

The chain joins TRBV27 to TRBJ2-7, with 8 bases aligning to TRBD2. The CDR3 has 14 amino acids. Losses at the gene ends were 2 bases for V and 2 bases for J; bases not matched to a gene: 2. Germline lookup yields CDR1 MNHEY and CDR2 SMNVEV (reference sequence). CDR3: CASSLGRGAYEQYF. CDR3 in DNA: TGTGCCAGCAGTTTAGGGCGGGGGGCCTACGAGCAGTACTTC.

The chain is built from TRBV19 and TRBJ1-1, with D unresolved. V lost 5 bases and J lost 4, with 17 bases in between. Germline CDR1 and CDR2: LNHDA and SQIVND (reference sequence). The CDR3 extends over 15 amino acids. DNA for the CDR3: TGTGCCAGTAGTCTGGCCGAAGGGCTGGGCACTGAAGCTTTCTTT. Translation: CASSLAEGLGTEAFF.

The chain carries TRBV7-6 and TRBJ2-2, with D uncertain. The length of the CDR3 is 12 residues. The V and J ends lost 7 bases and 5 bases respectively, with 8 bases between them. Germline values: CDR1 SGHVS, CDR2 FNYEAQ. DNA for the CDR3: TGTGCCAGCAAACTGGGGACCGGGGAGCTGTTTTTT. It specifies CASKLGTGELFF.

The genes are TRBV4-1 and TRBJ2-7, with a weak D call TRBD2 (7 bases). Germline V CDR1 and CDR2: MGHRA, YSYEKL. The CDR3 consists of 19 residues. The V and J ends lost 4 bases and 1 base respectively, with 26 bases between them. The CDR3: CASSPAGTNLAEFSYEQYF. The CDR3 region has the DNA TGCGCCAGCAGCCCCGCCGGGACAAATCTAGCGGAATTTTCCTACGAGCAGTACTTC.

This chain joins TRBV10-2 and TRBJ2-2; TRBD1 agrees at 8 bases. This CDR3 has 14 residues. The germline V gene has CDR1 WSHSY and CDR2 SAAADI. The J segment lost 5 bases and the V segment lost 7 bases, leaving 6 bases of the junction unmatched. The chain's CDR3 is CASNGQGGTGELFF. The CDR3 DNA reads TGCGCCAGCAACGGACAGGGCGGAACCGGGGAGCTGTTTTTT.

This rearrangement joins TRBV5-1 to TRBJ2-3; D might be TRBD1 (5 bases). Germline loops: CDR1 SGHRS, CDR2 YFSETQ. Trimming shortened V by 0 bases and J by 4 bases, and 15 bases separated the two germline ends. The CDR3 has 16 amino acids. The DNA for the CDR3 is TGCGCCAGCAGCTTGGGCAGGACACAGTTCCCAGATACGCAGTATTTT. Its translation: CASSLGRTQFPDTQYF.

This chain joins TRBV10-3 and TRBJ1-1; TRBD1 is a possible D gene (5 bases). The CDR3 is made up of 13 amino acids. V lost 8 bases, J lost 4 bases, and 14 bases lay in between. CDR1 ENHRY and CDR2 SYGVKD come from the germline V gene. CDR3 region: CAISGGDGTEAFF. CDR3 sequence (DNA): TGTGCCATCTCTGGGGGGGATGGCACTGAAGCTTTCTTT.

The chain carries TRBV9 and TRBJ1-2; maybe TRBD1 (6 bases). The CDR3 length is 16 residues. Trimming took off 4 bases at V and 5 bases at J, with 21 bases between the two ends. Germline assignment: CDR1 SGDLS and CDR2 YYNGEE. The CDR3: CASSPQGGGVGYGYTF. The CDR3 nucleotides are TGTGCCAGCAGCCCTCAGGGTGGGGGCGTCGGGTATGGCTACACCTTC. The entire variable domain, with the rest obtained from reference TRBV9 and TRBJ1-2, is as follows: DSGVTQTPKHLITATGQRVTLRCSPRSGDLSVYWYQQSLDQGLQFLIQYYNGEERAKGNILERFSAQQFPDLHSELNLSSLELGDSALYFCASSPQGGGVGYGYTFGSGTRLTVV.

The rearrangement uses TRBV7-9 and TRBJ1-1; D call uncertain. Germline V gene lookup returns CDR1 SEHNR and CDR2 FQNEAQ (reference sequence). CDR3 length: 12 residues. With 8 bases removed from V and 4 bases from J, the gap between germline ends came to 11 bases. The CDR3 is CASAGLVTEAFF. The CDR3 DNA reads TGTGCCAGCGCTGGGTTGGTCACTGAAGCTTTCTTT.

V is TRBV9 and J is TRBJ1-6; D is ambiguous. The V and J ends lost 4 bases and 3 bases respectively, with 14 bases between them. Germline V gene sequence: CDR1 SGDLS, CDR2 YYNGEE. The CDR3 has 16 amino acids. As DNA, the CDR3 is TGTGCCAGCAGCCGCACAGATTACCACTATAATTCACCCCTCCACTTT. Translated: CASSRTDYHYNSPLHF.

The V gene is TRBV5-8, the J gene TRBJ1-3, with D uncertain. V was trimmed by 0 bases and J by 0 bases, leaving 7 bases between them. This CDR3 region has 15 residues. Germline V gene data show CDR1 as SGHTS and CDR2 as YDEGEE. This chain's CDR3 is CASSLEPGSGNTIYF. The CDR3, as DNA: TGTGCCAGCAGCTTGGAACCAGGCTCTGGAAACACCATATATTTT.

This chain links TRBV12-3 or TRBV12-4 with TRBJ2-2, with D perhaps TRBD1 (5 bases). This CDR3 has 12 amino acids. The V and J ends lost 6 bases and 5 bases respectively, with 7 bases between them. Here the CDR3 DNA reads TGTGCCAGCAGCAGGGTTACCGGGGAGCTGTTTTTT. It codes for CASSRVTGELFF.

This sequence joins TRBV18 and TRBJ1-1; 7 nucleotides match TRBD1. Germline V gene sequence: CDR1 KGHSH, CDR2 LQKENI. The junction had 2 bases not matched to a gene; V was cut back by 4 bases and J by 0 bases. This CDR3 contains 14 residues. CDR3 in amino acids: CASSQGQMNTEAFF. DNA for the CDR3: TGTGCCAGCTCACAGGGACAGATGAACACTGAAGCTTTCTTT.

A note on this clone: The junction does not match germline at one end; this may be a read error. The chain joins TRBV7-7 to TRBJ1-1, with D unclear. The CDR3 is 13 residues long. Germline assignment: CDR1 SSHAT and CDR2 FNYEAQ (reference sequence). The CDR3 protein is CASSYSKNTEAFF. CDR3 bases: TGTGCTAGCAGCTACAGCAAGAACACTGAAGCTTTCTTT.

The chain couples TRBV5-5 to TRBJ1-1; 9 nucleotides match TRBD1. CDR3 length: 17 amino acids. V trimming: 2 bases; J trimming: 1 base; junction bases outside the gene matches: 9. Germline V gene data show CDR1 as SGHKS and CDR2 as YYEKEE (reference sequence). In DNA, the CDR3 is TGTGCCAGCAGCTTCCACAGGGGGCGATTTGAGAACACTGAAGCTTTCTTT. Amino acid sequence: CASSFHRGRFENTEAFF.

This clone has a single count. This sequence joins TRBV10-2 and TRBJ1-6, with TRBD1 matching over 7 bases. Unmatched junction bases numbered 6, after V lost 6 bases and J lost 4 bases. This CDR3 comprises 15 residues. The germline CDR1 and CDR2 sequences are WSHSY and SAAADI. This CDR3 is CASRFETGYNSPLHF. CDR3 DNA: TGCGCCAGCAGATTCGAGACAGGGTATAATTCACCCCTCCACTTT.

The chain uses TRBV2 and TRBJ1-1, with TRBD1 as a possible D gene (5 bases). CDR1 is SNHLY and CDR2 is FYNNEI in the germline V gene. The V end was cut by 6 bases, the J end by 1 base, with 9 bases between. The CDR3 is 13 amino acids. The DNA of the CDR3 is TGTGCCAGCAGCAGGGAGGGGAACACTGAAGCTTTCTTT. Protein: CASSREGNTEAFF.

This clone was counted a single time. The chain joins TRBV30 to TRBJ1-1; a weak D match, TRBD1 (6 bases). CDR1 GTSNPN and CDR2 SVGIG come from the germline V gene (reference sequence). The V gene lost 0 bases and the J gene lost 4 bases, with 15 bases spanning the gap. This CDR3 is built from 15 residues. The CDR3 loop reads CAWSVLYREGTEAFF. DNA for the CDR3: TGTGCCTGGAGTGTACTTTACAGGGAGGGCACTGAAGCTTTCTTT.

This clone was seen once. The chain combines TRBV5-4 with TRBJ2-7; D is perhaps TRBD2 (5 bases). This CDR3 region has 16 residues. CDR1 is SGHNT, CDR2 YYREEE, per germline (reference sequence). V dropped 4 bases and J dropped 6 bases, with 23 bases sitting between them. This CDR3 reads CASSPGNYKQNSEQYF. DNA for the CDR3: TGTGCCAGCAGCCCCGGGAACTACAAGCAGAACAGCGAGCAGTACTTC.

The table lists this clone with a few counts. This chain connects TRBV28 to TRBJ2-1, with TRBD1 matching over 7 bases. Germline V gives CDR1 MDHEN, CDR2 SYDVKM. V lost 2 bases to trimming and J lost 6 bases; unmatched junction nucleotides: 7. The CDR3 runs 15 residues. CDR3 residues: CASSLKGTVINEQFF. For the CDR3, the DNA is TGTGCCAGCAGTTTAAAAGGGACAGTCATCAATGAGCAGTTCTTC.

The CDR3 DNA reads TGTGCCAGCAGATTCTCAAGGTCTACGCCTTATGGCTACACCTTC. Its translation is CASRFSRSTPYGYTF. The chain has TRBV6-5 and TRBJ1-2; D gene unclear. The CDR3 is made up of 15 amino acids. CDR1 and CDR2 from the germline V gene are MNHEY and SVGAGI. The V and J ends lost 6 bases and 5 bases respectively, with 19 bases between them.

V gene TRBV19 combines with J gene TRBJ2-1; either TRBD1 or TRBD2 may supply D (5 bases each). Trimming removed 0 bases from V and 9 bases from J, with 9 bases in between. The CDR3 is 13 amino acids. CDR1 and CDR2 (germline): LNHDA, SQIVND (reference sequence). The CDR3 protein is CASSIDWGFEQFF. The CDR3, as DNA: TGTGCCAGTAGTATAGATTGGGGGTTTGAGCAGTTCTTC.

The rearrangement joins TRBV18 to TRBJ1-1; D not resolved. Trimming shortened V by 3 bases and J by 4 bases, and 18 bases separated the two germline ends. The CDR3 is 16 residues long. Germline V lookup: CDR1 KGHSH, CDR2 LQKENI. The CDR3 region has the DNA TGTGCCAGCTCACCTCTCACATGGTCGCCGAGCACTGAAGCTTTCTTT. Translating it yields CASSPLTWSPSTEAFF.